A selection of T cell receptor beta chains follows, all from one sample in a study of metastatic and nonmetastatic thyroid tumors. TCRdb re-called the PCR reads via MiXCR. The sample records about 39,000 clones, approximately 17% being singletons. What was sequenced was tumor tissue. The receptors stem from a female donor with papillary thyroid cancer or a benign thyroid nodule (not recorded which). Some clones in this sample may be carry-over from other donors' samples. The CDR3 runs from the conserved cysteine through the conserved F or W. Fields, in order: clone size, J gene, V gene, D gene, CDR3 protein, CDR3 DNA. The D gene is left open where the match is weak. Part of the rows lack a size; the others show once, few, many or a class for expanded clones.

few TRBJ2-7 TRBV12-3/TRBV12-4 TRBD1 CANSFHTGGFYEQYF TGTGCCAACAGCTTCCATACAGGGGGTTTCTACGAGCAGTACTTC
many TRBJ1-1 TRBV19 TRBD1 CASSNRGLSEAFF TGTGCCAGTAGTAACAGGGGTTTGAGTGAAGCTTTCTTT
NA TRBJ1-1 TRBV9 NA CASSEGSLGGVTEAFF TGTGCCAGCAGCGAGGGGTCGTTGGGGGGAGTCACTGAAGCTTTCTTT
few TRBJ1-1 TRBV18 TRBD1 CASSRQGDYTEAFF TGTGCCAGCTCTCGACAGGGGGATTACACTGAAGCTTTCTTT
many TRBJ2-3 TRBV28 NA CASSLVHGGGSTDTQYF TGTGCCAGCAGTTTGGTCCATGGTGGCGGGAGCACAGATACGCAGTATTTT
many TRBJ2-3 TRBV20-1 TRBD2 CSARVPGGHADTQYF TGCAGTGCTAGAGTTCCGGGGGGGCATGCAGATACGCAGTATTTT
NA TRBJ1-5 TRBV6-1 NA CAGSPTPDRYQPQHF TGTGCCGGCAGTCCGACCCCGGACAGATATCAGCCCCAGCATTTT
many TRBJ1-4 TRBV28 NA CASSRDTVNEKLFF TGTGCCAGCAGTAGAGACACGGTGAATGAAAAACTGTTTTTT
few TRBJ2-7 TRBV6-1 NA CASSPEYHYEQYF TGTGCCAGCAGTCCCGAATACCACTACGAGCAGTACTTC
NA TRBJ2-7 TRBV11-3 NA CASSLSPGAYEQYF TGTGCCAGCAGCTTATCGCCAGGGGCTTACGAGCAGTACTTC
NA TRBJ1-6 TRBV27 NA CASSFLGSWDSTLHF TGTGCCAGCAGTTTCCTCGGGTCGTGGGATTCAACCCTCCACTTT
many TRBJ1-2 TRBV12-3/TRBV12-4 TRBD1 CASSFRDRGFSHTF TGTGCCAGCAGTTTCCGGGACAGGGGTTTTTCCCACACCTTC
many TRBJ1-1 TRBV7-2 TRBD1 CASSLGTGGSEAFF TGTGCCAGCAGCTTAGGGACAGGGGGTTCTGAAGCTTTCTTT
many TRBJ1-6 TRBV12-3/TRBV12-4 NA CASSLVGGGGNNSPLHF TGTGCCAGCAGTTTAGTAGGGGGGGGGGGGAATAATTCACCCCTCCACTTT
NA TRBJ1-4 TRBV11-2 TRBD1 CASSLGQGNEKLFF TGTGCCAGCAGCTTAGGACAGGGGAATGAAAAACTGTTTTTT
NA TRBJ2-3 TRBV5-1 NA CASSTGTGTHFTDTQYF TGCGCCAGCAGCACTGGTACAGGGACTCATTTCACAGATACGCAGTATTTT
medium-sized TRBJ2-1 TRBV6-2/TRBV6-3 NA CASTGGGIKQFF TGTGCCAGCACCGGCGGGGGCATAAAGCAGTTCTTC
many TRBJ2-1 TRBV20-1 NA CSARPTGTYYNEQFF TGCAGTGCTAGACCAACCGGGACCTACTACAATGAGCAGTTCTTC
many TRBJ2-3 TRBV12-3/TRBV12-4 NA CASSWGKSTDTQYF TGTGCCAGCAGTTGGGGAAAGAGCACAGATACGCAGTATTTT
many TRBJ1-1 TRBV29-1 TRBD1 CSAQTGVTEAFF TGCAGCGCCCAGACAGGGGTCACTGAAGCTTTCTTT
NA TRBJ1-1 TRBV7-3 NA CASSSTGTEAFF TGTGCCAGCAGCTCTACGGGCACTGAAGCTTTCTTT
few TRBJ2-1 TRBV11-1 TRBD2 CASSRGGRGYNEQFF TGTGCCAGCTCCCGAGGCGGGAGAGGCTACAATGAGCAGTTCTTC
many TRBJ1-1 TRBV28 NA CASSLSGVPEAFF TGTGCCAGCAGTTTAAGCGGGGTCCCTGAAGCTTTCTTT
many TRBJ2-5 TRBV25-1 TRBD1 CASSEWGQGPETQYF TGTGCCAGCAGTGAATGGGGACAGGGTCCCGAGACCCAGTACTTC
NA TRBJ1-1 TRBV30 NA CASRQGHTEAFF TGTGCCTCAAGGCAGGGGCACACTGAAGCTTTCTTT
NA TRBJ1-1 TRBV28 NA CASSLRGQEAFF TGTGCCAGCAGTTTGAGAGGCCAAGAAGCTTTCTTT
NA TRBJ2-7 TRBV10-2 NA CSSSETSSSSHEQYF TGCTCCAGCAGTGAGACGTCTAGCAGCTCCCACGAGCAGTACTTC
many TRBJ1-2 TRBV5-1 NA CASRVGWGSNYGYTF TGCGCCAGCAGGGTGGGGTGGGGCTCCAACTATGGCTACACCTTC
NA TRBJ2-7 TRBV20-1 TRBD2 CSSVRDYSYEQYF TGCAGTTCCGTGAGGGACTACTCCTACGAGCAGTACTTC
many TRBJ2-2 TRBV6-1 NA CASKKSWQNTGELFF TGTGCCAGCAAGAAATCCTGGCAGAACACCGGGGAGCTGTTTTTT
many TRBJ2-5 TRBV20-1 TRBD2 CSARAASGAGWETQYF TGCAGTGCTAGAGCCGCTAGCGGGGCGGGTTGGGAGACCCAGTACTTC
NA TRBJ2-5 TRBV7-2 NA CASSGPGTRETQYF TGTGCCAGCAGCGGACCGGGGACACGGGAGACCCAGTACTTC
many TRBJ1-2 TRBV6-1 NA CAGTTGRVINYGYTF TGTGCCGGCACAACAGGGCGGGTAATTAACTATGGCTACACCTTC
NA TRBJ1-5 TRBV12-3/TRBV12-4 NA CAISLRGVGNQPQHF TGTGCCATCAGTTTACGGGGTGTTGGCAATCAGCCCCAGCATTTT
NA TRBJ2-5 TRBV3-1 TRBD2 CASSLARGGVLQETQYF TGTGCCAGCAGCCTTGCCCGGGGGGGTGTTTTGCAAGAGACCCAGTACTTC
many TRBJ2-6 TRBV18 TRBD1 CASSSGQGAGGANVLTF TGTGCCAGCTCATCGGGACAGGGGGCAGGTGGGGCCAACGTCCTGACTTTC
NA TRBJ2-2 TRBV7-2 TRBD2 CASGGGPVNTGELFF TGTGCCAGCGGCGGGGGGCCTGTGAACACCGGGGAGCTGTTTTTT
many TRBJ2-3 TRBV24-1 NA CATSDLPGVSSTDTQYF TGTGCCACCAGTGATTTGCCGGGGGTCTCTAGCACAGATACGCAGTATTTT
many TRBJ2-2 TRBV6-6 TRBD1 CASSYSRGQGTNTGELFF TGTGCCAGCAGTTACTCGAGGGGACAGGGGACAAACACCGGGGAGCTGTTTTTT
NA TRBJ1-1 TRBV19 NA CASSTLGTANTEAFF TGTGCCAGTAGCACGCTCGGGACGGCGAACACTGAAGCTTTCTTT
NA TRBJ2-7 TRBV6-2/TRBV6-3 TRBD2 CASSFGLVVEQYF TGTGCCAGCAGCTTCGGACTAGTGGTCGAGCAGTACTTC
few TRBJ2-1 TRBV15 TRBD1 CATSRDAGQARYEQFF TGTGCCACCAGCAGAGATGCGGGACAGGCACGGTATGAGCAGTTCTTC
many TRBJ2-5 TRBV12-3/TRBV12-4 NA CASSLQMNQETQYF TGTGCCAGCAGTTTACAGATGAACCAAGAGACCCAGTACTTC
NA TRBJ1-5 TRBV10-3 NA CAISESFGSRSSNQPQHF TGTGCAATAAGTGAGTCGTTTGGCAGCAGAAGTTCCAATCAGCCCCAGCATTTT
NA TRBJ2-1 TRBV5-6 NA CASDGTRIEDEQFF TGTGCCAGTGATGGGACAAGAATCGAGGATGAGCAGTTCTTC